This T cell receptor (beta chain) comes out of a study of T cell repertoires in cytomegalovirus infection. Study summary: CMV infection together with matching HLA type was indicated by public TCR beta signatures. Broader study findings: Cumulative frequency (of public TCR beta family members) identified carriers of CMV plus the relevant HLA. HLA-C-restricted CMV-specific TCR beta clonotypes were dominant in the ex vivo response.

TCRdb reprocessed the reads via MiXCR and lists one record per CDR3 protein. Of about 360,000 distinct CDR3 sequences listed, 15% to 20% are singletons. This CDR3 is 15 amino acids long. Per the germline V gene, CDR1 is SGHVS and CDR2 is FNYEAQ. Losses at the gene ends were 5 bases for V and 6 bases for J; bases not matched to a gene: 13. Worth noting for this clonotype: Its matching antigen is unknown.

Sequenced input: PBMCs. The origin of this receptor is a human donor in good health (CMV status not recorded). Some clones in this sample may be carry-over from other donors' samples. The chain employs TRBV7-6 and TRBJ2-7; 7 bases agree with TRBD1. CDR3 in amino acids: CASSPQTGKALEQYF. The CDR3 nucleotides are TGTGCCAGCAGCCCCCAGACAGGGAAAGCGCTCGAGCAGTACTTC.